This T cell receptor (beta chain) stems from a study of blood T cells in healthy people across ages. A second PCR of 7 to 11 cycles used a sample-barcoded 5' primer and a J-beta primer mix. TCRdb passed the 5' RACE reads through MiXCR, listing each CDR3 protein once. Among about 930,000 distinct CDR3 sequences listed, 25% to 35% were seen once. This clonotype was seen more than once but under ten times. Germline assignment: CDR1 MDHEN and CDR2 SYDVKM. The J segment lost 0 bases and the V segment lost 6 bases, leaving 8 bases of the junction unmatched. This CDR3 region has 17 residues. The same data also went into a second study, on T cells of mothers and their children.

This chain uses TRBV28 with TRBJ2-1, with TRBD2 identical over 10 bases. The clonotype originates from a woman in her thirties or forties in good health. Sequencing input: blood. CDR3 sequence (DNA): TGTGCCAGCAGAGAAACTAGCGGGGCCGACTCCTACAATGAGCAGTTCTTC. Its protein product is CASRETSGADSYNEQFF.